This passage covers 22 T cell receptor beta chains from one sample sequenced in a study of blood T cell repertoires in COVID-19. Profiling relied on immunoSEQ multiplex PCR, and the TCRdb table lists in-frame clones only, not all of them. The sample records approximately 57,000 clones, over 65% being singletons. Sequencing used peripheral blood. The receptors were sampled from a man aged 40-49 years with active COVID-19.

The V gene is TRBV18, the J gene TRBJ1-6; 7 nucleotides line up with TRBD1. This CDR3 contains 14 residues. CDR1 is KGHSH and CDR2 is LQKENI in the germline V gene. After removal of 2 bases from V and 10 bases from J, the junction contained 5 bases not matched to a gene. The CDR3 spells CASSPAQGNSPLHF. CDR3 DNA sequence: TGTGCCAGCTCACCAGCACAGGGGAACTCACCCCTCCACTTT.

The J gene is TRBJ2-7, the V gene TRBV11-2; maybe TRBD1 (5 bases). Germline CDR1 and CDR2: SGHAT and FQNNGV. Trimming pared 6 bases from V and 0 bases from J, leaving 12 bases between. The CDR3 covers 14 residues. The CDR3 loop reads CASRGSQGSYEQYF. In DNA form, the CDR3 reads TGTGCCAGCAGAGGTAGCCAGGGCTCCTACGAGCAGTACTTC.

This chain connects TRBV28 to TRBJ2-4; 8 bases agree with TRBD1. V lost 2 bases and J lost 6; bases outside the gene matches: 6. Germline assignment: CDR1 MDHEN and CDR2 SYDVKM. This CDR3 contains 15 residues. The CDR3 loop reads CASSLQGALVNIQYF. The CDR3 region has the DNA TGTGCCAGCAGTTTACAGGGGGCGCTTGTAAACATTCAGTACTTC.

V usage is TRBV29-1 and J usage is TRBJ2-2; the match to TRBD2 covers 8 bases. Trimming at V came to 0 bases and at J to 8 bases, leaving 8 bases not matched to a gene. Germline V CDR1 and CDR2: SQVTM, ANQGSEA. This CDR3 spans 15 amino acids. CDR3 in DNA: TGCAGCGTTGAAGAATTGCGGGGGGTGATAGGGGAGCTGTTTTTT. Translation: CSVEELRGVIGELFF.

This chain links TRBV7-7 with TRBJ1-4; 10 bases are a match to TRBD1. Germline V gene lookup returns CDR1 SSHAT and CDR2 FNYEAQ (reference sequence). The length of the CDR3 is 15 residues. V shed 5 bases and J 8 bases; nucleotides not matched to a gene: 8. CDR3 nucleotides: TGTGCCAGCAGCCAGGGGACAGGGGCACGGGAAAAACTGTTTTTT. Translation gives CASSQGTGAREKLFF.

The chain carries TRBV19 and TRBJ2-1; 7 nucleotides line up with TRBD2. This CDR3 has 15 residues. Germline CDR1 reads LNHDA; CDR2 reads SQIVND (reference sequence). The V gene end was trimmed by 6 bases and the J gene end by 5 bases; junction bases not matched to a gene: 10. CDR3 residues: CASSVAAGDNNEQFF. In DNA form, the CDR3 reads TGTGCCAGTAGCGTCGCGGCGGGAGATAACAATGAGCAGTTCTTC.

The CDR3 DNA sequence: TGTGCCAGCAGTGAACATCCGGATGGCTACACCTTC. It is translated as CASSEHPDGYTF. The V and J genes are TRBV6-1 and TRBJ1-2; D not certain. CDR1 MNHNS and CDR2 SASEGT come from the germline V gene. Between the trimmed V and J ends, which lost 2 bases and 6 bases, there was a span of 7 bases. This CDR3 has 12 residues.

In this sample, this clone is medium-sized (0.01 to 0.1%). The chain recombines TRBV2 with TRBJ1-2; TRBD1 might be the D (5 bases). CDR3 length: 13 residues. V was shortened by 4 bases and J by 6 bases, with 12 bases between the two germline ends. Germline V gives CDR1 SNHLY, CDR2 FYNNEI. CDR3 residues: CASSVIGVDGYTF. As DNA, the CDR3 is TGTGCCAGCAGTGTGATAGGGGTAGATGGCTACACCTTC.

The rearrangement links TRBV25-1 to TRBJ2-7; D perhaps matches TRBD2 (5 bases). The CDR3 is 14 residues long. Germline CDR1 MGHDK, CDR2 SYGVNS. V lost 8 bases and J lost 0, with 14 bases in between. Written as DNA, the CDR3 is TGTGCCAGCGGGGAGCTGAGGAGCTCCTACGAGCAGTACTTC. Translated: CASGELRSSYEQYF.

The rearrangement links TRBV24-1 to TRBJ2-1, with 9 bases identical to TRBD2. The J segment lost 7 bases and the V segment lost 5 bases, leaving 11 bases of the junction unmatched. The CDR3 consists of 16 residues. Germline CDR1 is KGHDR and CDR2 is SFDVKD. This chain's CDR3 is CATSAEREASWNEQFF. The CDR3 nucleotides read TGTGCCACCAGTGCTGAGCGGGAGGCCTCATGGAATGAGCAGTTCTTC.

The chain links TRBV6-5 to TRBJ2-7; TRBD1 is a possible D gene (6 bases). Germline CDR1 reads MNHEY; CDR2 reads SVGAGI. The V gene lost 4 bases and the J gene lost 1 base, with 11 bases spanning the gap. CDR3 size: 14 residues. As DNA, the CDR3 is TGTGCCAGCAGTTGGGGGCGGGTATCCTACGAGCAGTACTTC. Translating gives CASSWGRVSYEQYF.

The chain combines TRBV5-6 with TRBJ2-1; 7 nucleotides agree with TRBD1. The CDR3 is 13 residues long. Germline-derived CDR1 and CDR2 are SGHDT and YYEEEE. Trimming removed 4 bases from V and 7 bases from J; junction bases left unmatched: 5. CDR3 loop: CASSNPGQNEQFF. The CDR3 DNA follows: TGTGCCAGCAGCAACCCGGGACAGAATGAGCAGTTCTTC.

The gene calls are TRBV4-1 and TRBJ2-7, with 7 bases identical to TRBD2. CDR3 length equals 18 residues. V lost 0 bases and J lost 4; bases outside the gene matches: 15. CDR1 is MGHRA, CDR2 YSYEKL, per germline. The CDR3 loop is CASSQDGGWASPLYEQYF. In DNA, the CDR3 is TGCGCCAGCAGCCAAGACGGGGGGTGGGCCTCTCCCCTATACGAGCAGTACTTC.

The chain uses TRBV19 and TRBJ1-1; possibly TRBD1 for D (5 bases). CDR1 and CDR2 from the germline V gene are LNHDA and SQIVND (reference sequence). The CDR3 spans 13 residues. V was clipped by 1 base and J by 8 bases, with 11 bases between them. The CDR3 DNA sequence: TGTGCCAGTAGTATAGTCCGGACATCCGAAGCTTTCTTT. Translation: CASSIVRTSEAFF.

The genes are TRBV24-1 and TRBJ1-1; D might be TRBD1 (5 bases). V lost 10 bases and J lost 0, with 11 bases in between. The CDR3 totals 13 residues. CDR1 and CDR2 (germline): KGHDR, SFDVKD. CDR3 sequence (DNA): TGTGCCACAACCGACAGCTTGAACACTGAAGCTTTCTTT. It codes for CATTDSLNTEAFF.

The chain uses TRBV11-2 and TRBJ1-1; a weak D match, TRBD1 (6 bases). V was clipped by 5 bases and J by 5 bases, with 15 bases between them. The CDR3 has 14 residues. Germline loops: CDR1 SGHAT, CDR2 FQNNGV. CDR3 in DNA: TGTGCCAGCAGCCAACAGGGTGTGGGAACTGAAGCTTTCTTT. Its translation: CASSQQGVGTEAFF.

This sequence joins TRBV30 and TRBJ2-7, with 7 bases lining up with TRBD1. There are 12 residues in the CDR3. The germline V gene has CDR1 GTSNPN and CDR2 SVGIG (reference sequence). The trim removed 8 bases at V and 3 bases at J, leaving 7 bases unmatched. This CDR3 reads CAARGSGYEQYF. CDR3 coding DNA: TGTGCCGCCAGGGGGTCGGGCTACGAGCAGTACTTC.

V is TRBV6-1 and J is TRBJ2-5, with 8 bases identical to TRBD1. Germline CDR1 is MNHNS and CDR2 is SASEGT. The CDR3 loop spans 16 amino acids. V was clipped by 4 bases and J by 5 bases; unmatched bases: 12. CDR3 nucleotide sequence: TGTGCCAGCAGTGCGTTTTGGACAGGGATGTGGGAGACCCAGTACTTC. Translating gives CASSAFWTGMWETQYF.

This clone was detected only once. This chain connects TRBV28 to TRBJ2-1; TRBD1 might be the D (6 bases). Deletions cut 6 bases from V and 5 bases from J, with 14 bases between. This CDR3 has 14 amino acids. Germline V gives CDR1 MDHEN, CDR2 SYDVKM. CDR3 protein: CASSGGQFHNEQFF. The CDR3 bases are TGTGCCAGCAGCGGCGGACAGTTCCACAATGAGCAGTTCTTC. Using reference TRBV28 and TRBJ2-1 for the parts outside the CDR3, the full variable domain is DVKVTQSSRYLVKRTGEKVFLECVQDMDHENMFWYRQDPGLGLRLIYFSYDVKMKEKGDIPEGYSVSREKKERFSLILESASTNQTSMYLCASSGGQFHNEQFFGPGTRLTVL.

V and J are TRBV24-1 and TRBJ2-5; TRBD2 might be the D (7 bases). V was trimmed by 1 base and J by 2 bases, leaving 10 bases between them. CDR3 length: 15 amino acids. From germline, CDR1 is KGHDR and CDR2 SFDVKD. CDR3 bases: TGTGCCACCAGTGATTTAAGGGGGGGGCAAGAGACCCAGTACTTC. Its translation is CATSDLRGGQETQYF.

The chain uses TRBV9 and TRBJ1-6; the D gene is possibly TRBD1 (6 bases). Per germline, CDR1 SGDLS and CDR2 YYNGEE. Trimming shortened V by 0 bases and J by 7 bases, and 14 bases separated the two germline ends. This CDR3 has 16 residues. This CDR3 reads CASSVASRGDNSPLHF. CDR3 DNA: TGTGCCAGCAGCGTAGCATCCAGGGGTGACAATTCACCCCTCCACTTT.

V is TRBV28 and J is TRBJ1-1; no reliable D call. V was cut by 3 bases and J by 5 bases, with 22 bases left in between. The CDR3 is 17 amino acids. Germline values: CDR1 MDHEN, CDR2 SYDVKM. This CDR3 is CASSFPPAPRRRTEAFF. The CDR3 region has the DNA TGTGCCAGCAGTTTCCCCCCGGCGCCCAGACGGAGGACTGAAGCTTTCTTT.